These T cell receptor beta chains were read from a single sample in a study of blood T cell repertoires in COVID-19. Sequenced by immunoSEQ multiplex PCR; TCRdb stores in-frame clones only, minus some. The sample yields some 120,000 clones, 90% seen once. Sample: peripheral blood. The receptors come from a man aged 50 or older with active COVID-19. Each CDR3 is given with its conserved first and last residue. Fields, in order: V gene, J gene, clone size, D gene, CDR3 length, CDR3 protein, CDR3 DNA. D genes are given only for firm matches. Clone sizes are given selectively: once, few, many, or a class where the clone is expanded.

>TRBV4-1|TRBJ1-1|-|-|15
CASSQDPSRSTEAFF
TGCGCCAGCAGCCAAGATCCCTCACGCAGCACTGAAGCTTTCTTT
>TRBV7-8|TRBJ1-1|-|TRBD1|15
CASRSTGTGHTEAFF
TGTGCCAGCAGGTCGACAGGGACAGGGCACACTGAAGCTTTCTTT
>TRBV10-1|TRBJ1-1|-|-|13
CASSVAGTTEAFF
TGCGCCAGCAGTGTGGCGGGCACGACTGAAGCTTTCTTT
>TRBV19|TRBJ1-1|-|-|12
CASSWGDTEAFF
TGTGCCAGTAGTTGGGGGGACACTGAAGCTTTCTTT
>TRBV28|TRBJ2-5|-|-|12
CASRQTQETQYF
TGTGCCAGCCGACAGACTCAAGAGACCCAGTACTTC
>TRBV10-1|TRBJ1-1|once|-|14
CASSERGADTEAFF
TGCGCCAGCAGTGAGCGGGGGGCGGACACTGAAGCTTTCTTT
>TRBV7-8|TRBJ2-1|-|TRBD2|16
CASSRPGAGGYNEQFF
TGTGCCAGCAGCCGTCCCGGAGCGGGGGGTTACAATGAGCAGTTCTTC
>TRBV7-2|TRBJ2-7|-|-|15
CASSLGMGGVDEQYF
TGTGCCAGCAGCTTAGGTATGGGGGGAGTGGACGAGCAGTACTTC
>TRBV18|TRBJ2-2|once|TRBD2|16
CASSPGIAGSSGELFF
TGTGCCAGCTCACCCGGGATAGCGGGGTCCTCCGGGGAGCTGTTTTTT
>TRBV11-2|TRBJ2-1|once|TRBD2|13
CASTTRGVVEQFF
TGTGCCAGCACCACCCGGGGGGTGGTTGAGCAGTTCTTC
>TRBV27|TRBJ2-5|-|TRBD1|14
CASRHTGGEETQYF
TGTGCCAGCCGCCACACAGGGGGTGAGGAGACCCAGTACTTC
>TRBV7-9|TRBJ2-1|-|TRBD1|14
CASIPGQGNYEQFF
TGTGCCAGCATCCCGGGACAGGGGAACTATGAGCAGTTCTTC
>TRBV5-4|TRBJ2-6|-|-|15
CASSFPGSGANVLTF
TGTGCCAGCAGCTTTCCAGGGTCTGGGGCCAACGTCCTGACTTTC
>TRBV7-2|TRBJ2-7|-|TRBD2|16
CASSRSGGVMPYEQYF
TGTGCCAGCAGCCGGAGCGGGGGGGTTATGCCCTACGAGCAGTACTTC
>TRBV5-4|TRBJ2-7|-|-|13
CASSLTATYEQYF
TGTGCCAGCAGCCTTACAGCCACCTACGAGCAGTACTTC
>TRBV13|TRBJ1-6|-|-|14
CASRPGSYNSPLHF
TGTGCCAGCAGACCAGGGTCGTATAATTCACCCCTCCACTTT
>TRBV19|TRBJ1-5|-|TRBD1|16
CATNGQGPYSNQPQHF
TGTGCCACCAATGGACAGGGCCCCTATAGCAATCAGCCCCAGCATTTT
>TRBV7-9|TRBJ2-1|-|TRBD1|17
CASSSSGGQSSYNEQFF
TGTGCCAGCAGCTCGTCAGGGGGCCAGAGCTCCTACAATGAGCAGTTCTTC
>TRBV7-9|TRBJ2-1|few|TRBD2|15
CASSFSSGYYNEQFF
TGTGCCAGCAGCTTTTCTAGCGGATACTACAATGAGCAGTTCTTC
>TRBV2|TRBJ2-7|-|TRBD2|15
CASSLLASGGDEQYF
TGTGCCAGCAGTCTCTTGGCTAGCGGGGGGGACGAGCAGTACTTC
>TRBV14|TRBJ1-4|few|-|16
CASSQGRDATNEKLFF
TGTGCCAGCAGCCAAGGGAGGGATGCAACTAATGAAAAACTGTTTTTT
>TRBV18|TRBJ2-1|-|TRBD2|15
CASSPQLAGSNEQFF
TGTGCCAGCTCACCACAACTAGCGGGAAGCAATGAGCAGTTCTTC